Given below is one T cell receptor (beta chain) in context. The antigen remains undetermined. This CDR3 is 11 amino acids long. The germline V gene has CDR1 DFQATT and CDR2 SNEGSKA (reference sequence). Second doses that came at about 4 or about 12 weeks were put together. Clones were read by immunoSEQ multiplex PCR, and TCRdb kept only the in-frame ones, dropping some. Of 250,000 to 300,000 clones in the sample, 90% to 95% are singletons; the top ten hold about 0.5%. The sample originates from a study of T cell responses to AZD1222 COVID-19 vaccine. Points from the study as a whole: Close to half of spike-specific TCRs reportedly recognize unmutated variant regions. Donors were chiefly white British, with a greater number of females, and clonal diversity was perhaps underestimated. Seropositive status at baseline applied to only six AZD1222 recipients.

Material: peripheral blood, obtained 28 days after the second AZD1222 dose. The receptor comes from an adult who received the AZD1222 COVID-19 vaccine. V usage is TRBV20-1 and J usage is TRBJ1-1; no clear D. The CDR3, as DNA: TGCCCCCCGTTGGGGAACACTGAAGCTTTCTTT. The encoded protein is CPPLGNTEAFF.